This TCR beta chain was observed in a study of CD8+CD57+ T cells in acquired aplastic anemia. Study background: An average of roughly 2.9 ug of DNA was obtained from sorted CD4+ and CD8+ cells. Study results and caveats: Some 28 sequences, all CD8+ CDR3, were shared between patients and controls.

The use of genomic DNA as template underpinned the TCR beta VDJ and CDR3 profiling. TCRdb reprocessed the reads via MiXCR and lists one record per CDR3 protein. This sample yields fewer than 200,000 distinct CDR3 sequences, of which 48% are seen a single time; about 1.7% belongs to the top ten. In its sample, this clonotype was seen many times. Its antigen is currently unknown. Individuals selected for sequencing had exhibited CD8+CD57+ cell expansion on flow cytometry. The cohort consisted entirely of patients having severe acquired aplastic anemia. The CDR3 has 17 residues. Germline V gene sequence: CDR1 LGHNT, CDR2 FRNRAP. V lost 6 bases to trimming and J lost 3 bases, with 24 bases between them.

The sample taken for sequencing was sorted CD4+, CD8+, or CD8+CD57+ T cells (not recorded which) from PBMCs. The receptor comes from a human donor with aplastic anemia. The V and J genes are TRBV12-5 and TRBJ2-7; weak D call: TRBD1 (5 bases). In nucleotides, the CDR3 is TGTGCTAGTGGACCCTCCGCAGGGCAGACCATAGTCTACGAGCAGTACTTC. Encoded protein: CASGPSAGQTIVYEQYF.